The clone carrying this T cell receptor (beta chain) was picked up a small number of times. Each CDR3 protein is one row after TCRdb ran MiXCR on the RT-PCR reads. The sample has approximately 720,000 distinct CDR3 sequences, approximately 14% seen once; the top ten hold 3.6%. Germline assignment: CDR1 SGHTA and CDR2 FQGTGA. This CDR3 region has 15 residues. Trimming cost V 2 bases and J 9 bases, with 14 bases left between them. V and J are TRBV7-3 and TRBJ1-6; D not certain. The sample taken for sequencing was memory CD4+ T cells from blood. This TCR was recovered from a female donor in good health, serving as a healthy control. The CDR3 is CASSLGVARGSPLHF. The CDR3 coding sequence is TGTGCCAGCAGCTTAGGGGTTGCGCGAGGTTCACCCCTCCACTTT. Looking up the rest from reference TRBV7-3 and TRBJ1-6 gives the full variable domain: GAGVSQTPSNKVTEKGKYVELRCDPISGHTALYWYRQSLGQGPEFLIYFQGTGAADDSGLPNDRFFAVRPEGSVSTLKIQRTERGDSAVYLCASSLGVARGSPLHFGNGTRLTVT.